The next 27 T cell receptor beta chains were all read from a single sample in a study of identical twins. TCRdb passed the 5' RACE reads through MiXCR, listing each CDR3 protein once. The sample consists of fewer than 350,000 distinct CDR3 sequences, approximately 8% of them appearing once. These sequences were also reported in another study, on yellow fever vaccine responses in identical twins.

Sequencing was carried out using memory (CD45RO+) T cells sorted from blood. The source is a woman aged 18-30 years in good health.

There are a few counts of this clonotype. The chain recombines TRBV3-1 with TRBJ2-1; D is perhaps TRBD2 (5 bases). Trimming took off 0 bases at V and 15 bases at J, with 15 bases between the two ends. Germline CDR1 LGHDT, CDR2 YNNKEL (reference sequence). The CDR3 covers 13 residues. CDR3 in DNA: TGTGCCAGCAGCCAAGAGGGAGAGAGGAAGTCGTTCTTC. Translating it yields CASSQEGERKSFF.

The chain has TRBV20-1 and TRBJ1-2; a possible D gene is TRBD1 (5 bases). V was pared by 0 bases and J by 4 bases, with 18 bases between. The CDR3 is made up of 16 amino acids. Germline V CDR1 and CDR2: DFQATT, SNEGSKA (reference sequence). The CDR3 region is CSARDPLSRDSYGYTF. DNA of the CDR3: TGCAGTGCTAGAGATCCTCTTTCCCGGGACTCCTATGGCTACACCTTC.

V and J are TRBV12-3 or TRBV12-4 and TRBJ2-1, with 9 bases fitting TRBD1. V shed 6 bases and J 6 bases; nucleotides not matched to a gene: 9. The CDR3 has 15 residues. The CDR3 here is CASRPDRGWFNEQFF. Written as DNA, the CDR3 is TGTGCCAGCAGGCCGGACAGGGGTTGGTTCAATGAGCAGTTCTTC.

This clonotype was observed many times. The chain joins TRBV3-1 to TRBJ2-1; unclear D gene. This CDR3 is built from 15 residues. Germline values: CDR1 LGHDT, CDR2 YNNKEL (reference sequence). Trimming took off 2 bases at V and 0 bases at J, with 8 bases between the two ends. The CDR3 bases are TGTGCCAGCAGCCAATCCCCAAGCTCCTACAATGAGCAGTTCTTC. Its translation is CASSQSPSSYNEQFF.

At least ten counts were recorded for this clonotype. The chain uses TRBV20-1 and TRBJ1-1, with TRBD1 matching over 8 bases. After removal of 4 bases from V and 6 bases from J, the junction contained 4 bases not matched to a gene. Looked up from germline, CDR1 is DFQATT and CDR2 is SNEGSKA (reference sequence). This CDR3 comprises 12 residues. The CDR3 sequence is CSATGGASEAFF. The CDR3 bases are TGCAGTGCTACAGGGGGCGCATCTGAAGCTTTCTTT.

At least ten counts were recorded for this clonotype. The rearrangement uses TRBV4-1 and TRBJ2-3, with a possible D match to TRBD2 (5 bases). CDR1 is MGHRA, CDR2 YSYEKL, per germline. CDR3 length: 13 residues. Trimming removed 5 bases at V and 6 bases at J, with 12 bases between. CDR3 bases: TGCGCCAGCAGCTCTCAACTAGGGGATACGCAGTATTTT. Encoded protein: CASSSQLGDTQYF.

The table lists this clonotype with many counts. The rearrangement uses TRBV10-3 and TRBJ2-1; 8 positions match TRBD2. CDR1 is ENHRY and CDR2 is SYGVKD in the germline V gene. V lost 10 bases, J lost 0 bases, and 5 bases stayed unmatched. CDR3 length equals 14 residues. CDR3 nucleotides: TGTGCCAGCAGCGGGGGCACCTCCTACAATGAGCAGTTCTTC. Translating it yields CASSGGTSYNEQFF.

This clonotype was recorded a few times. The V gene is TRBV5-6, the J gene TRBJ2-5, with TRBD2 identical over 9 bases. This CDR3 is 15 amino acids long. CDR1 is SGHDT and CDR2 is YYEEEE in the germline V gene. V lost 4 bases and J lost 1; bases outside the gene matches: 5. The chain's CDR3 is CASSPSGGRQETQYF. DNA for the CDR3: TGTGCCAGCAGCCCCAGCGGGGGGCGCCAAGAGACCCAGTACTTC.

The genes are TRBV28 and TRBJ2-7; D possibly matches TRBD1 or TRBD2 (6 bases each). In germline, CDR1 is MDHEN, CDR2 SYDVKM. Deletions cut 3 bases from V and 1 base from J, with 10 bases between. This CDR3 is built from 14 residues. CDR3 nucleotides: TGTGCCAGCAGTTTGAAGGGGGGTTCCTACGAGCAGTACTTC. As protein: CASSLKGGSYEQYF.

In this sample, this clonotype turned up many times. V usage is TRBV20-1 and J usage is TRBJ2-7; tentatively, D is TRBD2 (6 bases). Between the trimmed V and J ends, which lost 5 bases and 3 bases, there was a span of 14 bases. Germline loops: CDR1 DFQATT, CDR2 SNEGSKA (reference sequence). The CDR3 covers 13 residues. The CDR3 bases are TGCAGTGCTGCTAGGATCGGGGGCTACGAGCAGTACGTC. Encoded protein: CSAARIGGYEQYV.

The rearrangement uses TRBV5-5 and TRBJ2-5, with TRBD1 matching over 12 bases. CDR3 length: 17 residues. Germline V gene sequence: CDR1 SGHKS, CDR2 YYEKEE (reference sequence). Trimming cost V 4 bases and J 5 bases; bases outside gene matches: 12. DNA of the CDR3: TGTGCCAGCAGCCGAGCACCGGGACAGGGGGCAGGGGAGACCCAGTACTTC. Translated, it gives CASSRAPGQGAGETQYF.

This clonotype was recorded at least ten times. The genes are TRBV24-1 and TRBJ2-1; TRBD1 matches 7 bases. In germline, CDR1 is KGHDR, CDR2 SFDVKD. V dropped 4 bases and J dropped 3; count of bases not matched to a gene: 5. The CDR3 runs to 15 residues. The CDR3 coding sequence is TGTGCCACCAGTGACTTCGGACAGGACTACAATGAGCAGTTCTTC. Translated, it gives CATSDFGQDYNEQFF.

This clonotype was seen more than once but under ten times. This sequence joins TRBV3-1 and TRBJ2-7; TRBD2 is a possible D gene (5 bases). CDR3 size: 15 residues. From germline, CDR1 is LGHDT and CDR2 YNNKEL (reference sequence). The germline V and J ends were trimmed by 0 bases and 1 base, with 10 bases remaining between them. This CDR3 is CASSQDPRGSYEQYF. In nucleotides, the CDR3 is TGTGCCAGCAGCCAAGATCCACGGGGATCCTACGAGCAGTACTTC.

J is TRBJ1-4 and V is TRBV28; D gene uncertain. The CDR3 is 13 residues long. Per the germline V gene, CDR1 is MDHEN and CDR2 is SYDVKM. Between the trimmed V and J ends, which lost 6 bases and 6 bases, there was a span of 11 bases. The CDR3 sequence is CASRSTVDEKLFF. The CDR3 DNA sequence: TGTGCCAGCAGGTCTACGGTTGATGAAAAACTGTTTTTT.

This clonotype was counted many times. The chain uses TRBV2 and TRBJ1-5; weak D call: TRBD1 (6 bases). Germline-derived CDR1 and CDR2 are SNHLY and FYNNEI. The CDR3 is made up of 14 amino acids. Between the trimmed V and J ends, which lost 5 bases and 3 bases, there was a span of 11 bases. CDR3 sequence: CASSNRDNNQPQHF. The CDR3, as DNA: TGTGCCAGCAGTAACCGGGACAACAATCAGCCCCAGCATTTT.

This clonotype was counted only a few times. CDR3 residues: CASSQNLAGVDTQYF. The CDR3 nucleotides are TGTGCCAGCAGCCAGAATCTAGCGGGAGTAGATACGCAGTATTTT. This chain uses TRBV7-6 with TRBJ2-3, with TRBD2 matching over 10 bases. Germline-derived CDR1 and CDR2 are SGHVS and FNYEAQ. This CDR3 contains 15 residues. The J segment lost 5 bases and the V segment lost 5 bases, leaving 7 bases of the junction unmatched.

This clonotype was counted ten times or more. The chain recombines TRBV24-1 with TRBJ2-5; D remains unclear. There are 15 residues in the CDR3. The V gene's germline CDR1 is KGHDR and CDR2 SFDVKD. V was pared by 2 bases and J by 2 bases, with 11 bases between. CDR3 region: CATSDSAWRQETQYF. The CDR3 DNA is TGTGCCACCAGTGATTCAGCCTGGAGACAAGAGACCCAGTACTTC.

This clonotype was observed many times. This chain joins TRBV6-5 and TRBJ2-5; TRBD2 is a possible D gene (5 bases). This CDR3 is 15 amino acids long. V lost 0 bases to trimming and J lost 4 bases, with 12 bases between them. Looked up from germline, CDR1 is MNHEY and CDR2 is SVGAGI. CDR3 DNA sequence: TGTGCCAGCAGTTACTCTGGAGGCAATCGAGAGACCCAGTACTTC. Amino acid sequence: CASSYSGGNRETQYF.

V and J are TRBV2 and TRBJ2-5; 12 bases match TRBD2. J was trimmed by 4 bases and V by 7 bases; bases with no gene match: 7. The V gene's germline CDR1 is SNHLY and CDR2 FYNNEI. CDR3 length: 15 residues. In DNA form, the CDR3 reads TGTGCCAGCATTCGACTAGCGGGGGTCCGAGAGACCCAGTACTTC. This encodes CASIRLAGVRETQYF.

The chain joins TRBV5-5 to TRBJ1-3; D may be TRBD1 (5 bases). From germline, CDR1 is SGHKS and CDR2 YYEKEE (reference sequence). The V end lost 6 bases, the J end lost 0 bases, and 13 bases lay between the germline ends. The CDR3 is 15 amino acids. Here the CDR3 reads CASTGRLSSGNTIYF. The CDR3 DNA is TGTGCCAGCACGGGGCGGCTTAGCTCTGGAAACACCATATATTTT.

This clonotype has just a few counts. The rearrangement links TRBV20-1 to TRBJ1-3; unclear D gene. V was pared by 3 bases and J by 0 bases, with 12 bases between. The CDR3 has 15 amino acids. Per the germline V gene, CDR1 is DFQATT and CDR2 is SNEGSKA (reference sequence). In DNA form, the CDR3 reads TGCAGTGCTAGCTCGGCTCCGAGCTCTGGAAACACCATATATTTT. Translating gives CSASSAPSSGNTIYF.

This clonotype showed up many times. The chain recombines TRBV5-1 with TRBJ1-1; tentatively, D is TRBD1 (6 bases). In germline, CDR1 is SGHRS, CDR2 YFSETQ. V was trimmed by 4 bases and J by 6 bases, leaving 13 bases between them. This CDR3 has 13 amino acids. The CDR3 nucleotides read TGCGCCAGCAGCCCGGGGGCGGGTTCTGAAGCTTTCTTT. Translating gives CASSPGAGSEAFF.

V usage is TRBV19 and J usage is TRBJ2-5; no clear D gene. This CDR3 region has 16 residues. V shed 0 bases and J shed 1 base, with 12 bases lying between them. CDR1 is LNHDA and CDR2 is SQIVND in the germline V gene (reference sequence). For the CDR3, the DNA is TGTGCCAGTAGTATAGATCTCCGACGGATCCAAGAGACCCAGTACTTC. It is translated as CASSIDLRRIQETQYF. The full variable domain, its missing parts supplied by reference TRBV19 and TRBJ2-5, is DGGITQSPKYLFRKEGQNVTLSCEQNLNHDAMYWYRQDPGQGLRLIYYSQIVNDFQKGDIAEGYSVSREKKESFPLTVTSAQKNPTAFYLCASSIDLRRIQETQYFGPGTRLLVL.

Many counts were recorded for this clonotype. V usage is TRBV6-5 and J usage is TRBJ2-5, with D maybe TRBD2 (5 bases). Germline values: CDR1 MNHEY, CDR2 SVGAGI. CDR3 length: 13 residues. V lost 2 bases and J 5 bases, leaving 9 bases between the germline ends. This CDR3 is CASSYGSWETQYF. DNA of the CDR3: TGTGCCAGCAGTTACGGGAGTTGGGAGACCCAGTACTTC.

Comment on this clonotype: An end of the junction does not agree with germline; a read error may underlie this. The CDR3 loop is CASSLRGYGDRVF. The CDR3 nucleotides are TGTGCCAGCAGTTTAAGGGGGTATGGAGACAGGGTATTC. This chain connects TRBV12-3 or TRBV12-4 to TRBJ2-1, with 7 positions matching TRBD1. CDR3 length: 13 residues.

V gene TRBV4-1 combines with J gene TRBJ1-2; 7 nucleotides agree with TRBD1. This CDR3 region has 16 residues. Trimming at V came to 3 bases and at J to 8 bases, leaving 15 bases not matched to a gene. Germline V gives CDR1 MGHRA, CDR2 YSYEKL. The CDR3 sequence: CASSHPDSDRAGGYTF. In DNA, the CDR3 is TGCGCCAGCAGCCATCCCGACTCAGACAGGGCCGGAGGCTACACCTTC.

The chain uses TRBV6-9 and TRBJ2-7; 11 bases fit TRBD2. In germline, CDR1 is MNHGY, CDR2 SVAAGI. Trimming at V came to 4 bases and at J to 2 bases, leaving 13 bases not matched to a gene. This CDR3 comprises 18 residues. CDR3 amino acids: CASSSSETSGEFTYEQYV. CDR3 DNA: TGTGCCAGCAGTTCGTCTGAGACTAGCGGGGAGTTCACCTACGAGCAGTACGTC.